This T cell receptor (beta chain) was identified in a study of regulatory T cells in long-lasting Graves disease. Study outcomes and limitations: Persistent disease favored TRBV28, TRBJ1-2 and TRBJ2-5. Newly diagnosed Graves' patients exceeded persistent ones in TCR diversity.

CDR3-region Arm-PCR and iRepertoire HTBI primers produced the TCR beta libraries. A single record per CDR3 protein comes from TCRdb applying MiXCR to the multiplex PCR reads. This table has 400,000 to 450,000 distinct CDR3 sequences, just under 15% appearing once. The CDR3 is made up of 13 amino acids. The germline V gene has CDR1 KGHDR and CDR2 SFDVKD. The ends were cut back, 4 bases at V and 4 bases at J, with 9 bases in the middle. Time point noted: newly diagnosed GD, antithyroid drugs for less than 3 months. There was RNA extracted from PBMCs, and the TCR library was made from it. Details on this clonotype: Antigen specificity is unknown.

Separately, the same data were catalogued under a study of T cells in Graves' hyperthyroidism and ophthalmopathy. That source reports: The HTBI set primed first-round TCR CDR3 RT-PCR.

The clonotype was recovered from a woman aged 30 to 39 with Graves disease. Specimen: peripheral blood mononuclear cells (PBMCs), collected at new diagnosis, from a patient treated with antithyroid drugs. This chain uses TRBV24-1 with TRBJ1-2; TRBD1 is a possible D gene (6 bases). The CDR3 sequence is CATSEQGLYGYTF. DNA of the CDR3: TGTGCCACCAGTGAACAGGGCCTCTATGGCTACACCTTC.